This entry lists 24 T cell receptor beta chains sequenced from one sample in a study of shared clonotypes between healthy human individuals. Measured with immunoSEQ multiplex PCR; TCRdb has only the in-frame clones, and not every one. The sample contains more than 400,000 clones, about 96% of which appear only once. Sequenced input: naive CD4+ T cells sorted from blood. Subset of the sample: CD45RA+ positively selected. Receptor source: a woman in her 30s in good health.

The CDR3 bases are TGCGCCAGCAGCGAGACTAGCGGCACAGATACGCAGTATTTT. As protein: CASSETSGTDTQYF. The chain recombines TRBV5-1 with TRBJ2-3, with 8 nucleotides matching TRBD2. Per the germline V gene, CDR1 is SGHRS and CDR2 is YFSETQ. CDR3 size: 14 residues. Trimming at V came to 4 bases and at J to 1 base, leaving 2 bases not matched to a gene.

In its sample, this clone was seen once. This chain joins TRBV6-1 and TRBJ2-3; D uncertain. V dropped 7 bases and J dropped 2 bases, with 16 bases sitting between them. This CDR3 comprises 15 residues. From germline, CDR1 is MNHNS and CDR2 SASEGT. This CDR3 reads CASNYGPDPTDTQYF. The CDR3 coding sequence is TGTGCCAGCAACTATGGTCCGGACCCCACAGATACGCAGTATTTT.

The chain couples TRBV18 to TRBJ2-7, with D perhaps assigned TRBD1 or TRBD2 (5 bases each). CDR1 is KGHSH and CDR2 is LQKENI in the germline V gene. Trimming stripped 4 bases from V and 7 bases from J, with 20 bases between. This CDR3 comprises 15 residues. CDR3 region: CASSRTGTPEGEQYF. The DNA for the CDR3 is TGTGCCAGCTCACGGACCGGGACCCCCGAGGGAGAGCAGTACTTC.

This clone was counted a single time. This chain connects TRBV11-2 to TRBJ2-1, with 9 bases lining up with TRBD1. Germline V gene data show CDR1 as SGHAT and CDR2 as FQNNGV. The ends lost 1 base at V and 7 bases at J; junction bases unmatched: 5. This CDR3 has 15 residues. CDR3 amino acids: CASSLALDRGNEQFF. The CDR3 bases are TGTGCCAGCAGCTTAGCCCTGGACAGGGGAAATGAGCAGTTCTTC.

This chain links TRBV18 with TRBJ2-7; 9 nucleotides line up with TRBD1. This CDR3 is built from 15 residues. Germline values: CDR1 KGHSH, CDR2 LQKENI. The V and J ends lost 3 bases and 6 bases, in that order; junction bases with no gene match: 9. The CDR3 DNA reads as TGTGCCAGCTCACCCACAGGGGGCGCTTTCGGCGAGCAGTACTTC. Its protein product is CASSPTGGAFGEQYF.

This clone has only one observation. The genes are TRBV6-1 and TRBJ2-6; D gene uncertain. The CDR3 is 15 amino acids. Germline V gives CDR1 MNHNS, CDR2 SASEGT. Trimming shortened V by 6 bases and J by 1 base, and 10 bases separated the two germline ends. Written as DNA, the CDR3 is TGTGCCAGCAGGCCAAACCGGTCTGGGGCCAACGTCCTGACTTTC. Protein product: CASRPNRSGANVLTF.

This chain joins TRBV6-5 and TRBJ2-3; no reliable D call. The CDR3 totals 15 residues. Germline assignment: CDR1 MNHEY and CDR2 SVGAGI. Trimming removed 6 bases from V and 3 bases from J, with 16 bases in between. The CDR3 sequence is CASRTWQWGTDTQYF. CDR3 in DNA: TGTGCCAGCAGGACTTGGCAGTGGGGAACAGATACGCAGTATTTT.

This sequence joins TRBV20-1 and TRBJ1-4, with D perhaps matching TRBD1 (6 bases). There are 11 residues in the CDR3. V dropped 3 bases and J dropped 7 bases, with 6 bases sitting between them. In germline, CDR1 is DFQATT, CDR2 SNEGSKA (reference sequence). CDR3 bases: TGCAGTGCTAGGACAGGTGAAAAACTGTTTTTT. Translated, it gives CSARTGEKLFF.

The chain couples TRBV28 to TRBJ1-4; TRBD1 matches 8 bases. The V gene's germline CDR1 is MDHEN and CDR2 SYDVKM. With 2 bases clipped from V and 10 bases from J, the junction kept 6 bases outside the gene matches. The CDR3 length is 14 residues. The CDR3 spells CASSLGQGGVKLFF. The CDR3, as DNA: TGTGCCAGCAGTTTAGGACAGGGAGGAGTAAAACTGTTTTTT.

The rearrangement joins TRBV5-6 to TRBJ2-5; D might be TRBD2 (6 bases). The germline gives CDR1 SGHDT, CDR2 YYEEEE. The CDR3 totals 13 residues. Trimming removed 4 bases from V and 4 bases from J, with 11 bases in between. The CDR3 spells CASSLRGRETQYF. The CDR3 DNA reads TGTGCCAGCAGCCTGCGGGGTCGAGAGACCCAGTACTTC.

The rearrangement joins TRBV11-2 to TRBJ2-1; the match to TRBD2 covers 9 bases. Per germline, CDR1 SGHAT and CDR2 FQNNGV. Losses at the gene ends were 5 bases for V and 4 bases for J; bases not matched to a gene: 6. This CDR3 region has 15 residues. As DNA, the CDR3 is TGTGCCAGCAGCGCCCGACTAGCGGAATACAATGAGCAGTTCTTC. Translating it yields CASSARLAEYNEQFF.

Here the CDR3 DNA reads TGTGCCTGGAGTGGGGAGGGACTAGCGGGAAGCTCCTACGAGCAGTACTTC. Residues: CAWSGEGLAGSSYEQYF. The chain recombines TRBV30 with TRBJ2-7; 13 positions match TRBD2. The CDR3 is 17 residues long. After removal of 1 base from V and 0 bases from J, the junction contained 6 bases not matched to a gene. CDR1 and CDR2 from the germline V gene are GTSNPN and SVGIG (reference sequence).

The rearrangement joins TRBV5-6 to TRBJ1-2, with 9 positions matching TRBD1. The CDR3 loop spans 16 amino acids. With V trimmed by 4 bases and J by 4 bases, 11 bases remained unmatched. CDR1 and CDR2 from the germline V gene are SGHDT and YYEEEE. The CDR3 coding sequence is TGTGCCAGCAGCCTCCCTGGGGACAGGGAGAGCTATGGCTACACCTTC. As protein: CASSLPGDRESYGYTF.

The genes are TRBV19 and TRBJ1-3; D gene unclear. Trimming removed 5 bases at V and 0 bases at J, with 8 bases between. Germline lookup yields CDR1 LNHDA and CDR2 SQIVND (reference sequence). The CDR3 runs to 14 residues. The CDR3 loop reads CASSRGNSGNTIYF. Here the CDR3 DNA reads TGTGCCAGTAGTCGGGGAAACTCTGGAAACACCATATATTTT.

In this sample, this clone turned up once. This chain joins TRBV7-7 and TRBJ2-5; D might be TRBD1 or TRBD2, each matching 5 bases. The DNA matches TRBJ2-7 better at its end, which makes the J call doubtful. In germline, CDR1 is SSHAT, CDR2 FNYEAQ (reference sequence). The CDR3 spans 15 residues. CDR3 sequence (DNA): TGTGCCAGCAGCCCGGGACCGACGAGCTCCTACGAGCAGTACTTC. It translates to CASSPGPTSSYEQYF.

The V gene is TRBV10-2, the J gene TRBJ1-5; perhaps TRBD1 as D (5 bases). The CDR3 is 14 residues long. Germline V lookup: CDR1 WSHSY, CDR2 SAAADI. Trimming left V 7 bases short and J 4 bases short, with 14 bases between. In DNA form, the CDR3 reads TGCGCCAGCAAGATGGGGCGGGGAAATCAGCCCCAGCATTTT. It is translated as CASKMGRGNQPQHF.

The genes are TRBV6-1 and TRBJ1-2; 12 nucleotides agree with TRBD1. The CDR3 runs to 12 residues. In germline, CDR1 is MNHNS, CDR2 SASEGT. Trimming took 6 bases from V and 8 from J; bases not matched to a gene: 1. CDR3 loop: CASRGTGGGYTF. CDR3 coding DNA: TGTGCCAGCAGGGGGACAGGGGGCGGCTACACCTTC.

This chain connects TRBV6-5 to TRBJ1-6; D not resolved. The germline V gene encodes CDR1 MNHEY and CDR2 SVGAGI. V lost 4 bases and J lost 9, with 7 bases in between. The CDR3 has 12 amino acids. The CDR3, as DNA: TGTGCCAGCAGTTGGGGTTCTTCACCCCTCCACTTT. This codes for CASSWGSSPLHF.

V usage is TRBV28 and J usage is TRBJ2-3; D perhaps matches TRBD2 (6 bases). The germline V and J ends were trimmed by 1 base and 4 bases, with 15 bases remaining between them. Germline CDR1 is MDHEN and CDR2 is SYDVKM. The CDR3 has 16 amino acids. The CDR3 spells CASSLFKRVGADTQYF. CDR3 nucleotide sequence: TGTGCCAGCAGTTTATTTAAGCGGGTAGGAGCAGATACGCAGTATTTT. Looking up the rest from reference TRBV28 and TRBJ2-3 gives the full variable domain: DVKVTQSSRYLVKRTGEKVFLECVQDMDHENMFWYRQDPGLGLRLIYFSYDVKMKEKGDIPEGYSVSREKKERFSLILESASTNQTSMYLCASSLFKRVGADTQYFGPGTRLTVL.

This clone was found once. The chain combines TRBV25-1 with TRBJ2-1; 12 nucleotides match TRBD2. Germline-derived CDR1 and CDR2 are MGHDK and SYGVNS. The CDR3 contains 15 residues. V shed 2 bases and J 7 bases; nucleotides not matched to a gene: 3. In DNA, the CDR3 is TGTGCCAGCAGTGAAGTTCTAGCGGGAGGGAATGAGCAGTTCTTC. It yields the protein CASSEVLAGGNEQFF.

This clone is a singleton in its sample. The chain recombines TRBV6-5 with TRBJ1-6, with D perhaps TRBD1 (6 bases). There are 15 residues in the CDR3. CDR1 and CDR2 (germline): MNHEY, SVGAGI. The V end lost 3 bases, the J end lost 7 bases, and 13 bases lay between the germline ends. CDR3 DNA sequence: TGTGCCAGCAGTTATCGGTACCAGGGGAATTCACCCCTCCACTTT. Translating gives CASSYRYQGNSPLHF.

This clone was seen just once. The chain links TRBV10-3 to TRBJ1-5; D not certain. Trimming removed 5 bases from V and 4 bases from J, with 15 bases in between. The CDR3 has 15 amino acids. Germline V gene sequence: CDR1 ENHRY, CDR2 SYGVKD. In nucleotides, the CDR3 is TGTGCCATCAGTTCCACTGAGATAGGTAATCAGCCCCAGCATTTT. This codes for CAISSTEIGNQPQHF.

This chain joins TRBV5-1 and TRBJ1-1; 7 nucleotides match TRBD1. With V trimmed by 4 bases and J by 0 bases, 6 bases remained unmatched. Germline CDR1 SGHRS, CDR2 YFSETQ. The CDR3 extends over 15 amino acids. The CDR3 protein is CASSPSGQLNTEAFF. For the CDR3, the DNA is TGCGCCAGCAGCCCGTCGGGACAGCTGAACACTGAAGCTTTCTTT.

V and J are TRBV5-1 and TRBJ2-2; 7 bases fit TRBD2. Germline CDR1 and CDR2: SGHRS and YFSETQ. V lost 3 bases and J lost 0; bases outside the gene matches: 8. The CDR3 loop spans 17 amino acids. CDR3 residues: CASSYSTSSANTGELFF. The CDR3 nucleotides are TGCGCCAGCAGCTATTCGACTAGCAGCGCGAACACCGGGGAGCTGTTTTTT.